This T cell receptor beta chain was identified in a study of metastatic and nonmetastatic thyroid tumors. Study-wide background: Peripheral blood and tumor or nodule samples from malignant and benign thyroid patients were compared. Regarding the study as a whole: According to reports, the diversity of TCR beta was significantly higher in malignant thyroid tumors than in benign nodules, and this held in both blood and tumor samples.

No treatment had been given to any patient before thyroid surgery. Per the original methods: Differences in CDR3 between clinicopathological groups were drawn on to build a classifier intended to discriminate distant-metastatic papillary thyroid cancer patients. Via MiXCR, TCRdb re-called the PCR reads. The V and J calls, along with clone size, are taken from TCRdb and not from the paper's own processing. The sample consists of approximately 70,000 clones, under 5% of them appearing once. Trimming left V 2 bases short and J 5 bases short, with 12 bases between. This CDR3 spans 15 amino acids. The V gene's germline CDR1 is SGHVS and CDR2 FNYEAQ. This clone was counted at least ten times. What it binds is not known.

The source material was blood. The rearrangement joins TRBV7-6 to TRBJ1-4, with D uncertain. This clonotype was sampled from a female donor with papillary thyroid cancer or a benign thyroid nodule (not recorded which). Some clones in this sample may be carry-over from other donors' samples. CDR3 region: CASSLNYRENEKLFF. CDR3 bases: TGTGCCAGCAGCTTAAATTATAGGGAGAATGAAAAACTGTTTTTT.